This entry lists 15 T cell receptor beta chains sequenced from one sample in a study of tumor-infiltrating lymphocytes in primary liver carcinoma. Unsorted whole blood yielded the blood RNA, and germline DNA was also extracted. Researchers generated TCR beta cDNA from around 0.55 ug of total RNA, relying on a constant-region primer. Three rounds of nested multiplex PCR with slightly modified ARM-PCR produced TCR beta libraries. Investigators reported that the first two PCR rounds, at 10 to 11 cycles each, used TRBV1-TRBV30 forward primers with a C-beta reverse primer. Via MiXCR, TCRdb re-called the multiplex PCR reads, giving one row per CDR3 protein. The sample shows a few hundred thousand distinct CDR3 sequences, nearly 60% of them seen only once. The sample was peripheral blood. Source of these receptors: a woman aged 30 to 39 with primary liver carcinoma and hepatitis B virus infection.

As for this clonotype: Just one base apart from a much larger clone, this may be a read error. The genes are TRBV10-2 and TRBJ2-7; D possibly corresponds to TRBD2 (5 bases). The length of the CDR3 is 13 residues. CDR1 is WSHSY, CDR2 SAAADI, per germline. Trimming removed 4 bases from V and 1 base from J, with 8 bases in between. The CDR3, as DNA: TGCGCCAGCAGTGTTAGCGATTCCTACGAGCAGTACTTC. It is translated as CASSVSDSYEQYF.

This clonotype appeared a few times. The chain uses TRBV13 and TRBJ2-5; D ambiguous. Germline CDR1 reads PRHDT; CDR2 reads FYEKMQ (reference sequence). This CDR3 has 13 amino acids. V lost 6 bases and J lost 5, with 13 bases in between. As DNA, the CDR3 is TGTGCCAGCAGATTGTTCTCGAGGGAGACCCAGTACTTC. This encodes CASRLFSRETQYF. Supplemented by reference TRBV13 and TRBJ2-5, the full variable domain reads AAGVIQSPRHLIKEKRETATLKCYPIPRHDTVYWYQQGPGQDPQFLISFYEKMQSDKGSIPDRFSAQQFSDYHSELNMSSLELGDSALYFCASRLFSRETQYFGPGTRLLVL.

In regard to this clonotype: Without the conserved terminal phenylalanine or tryptophan, this CDR3 likely stems from a read error. The V and J genes are TRBV4-1 and TRBJ2-1, with 9 bases fitting TRBD1. Germline CDR1 MGHRA, CDR2 YSYEKL. This CDR3 spans 17 amino acids. The CDR3 DNA sequence: TGCGCCAGTAGCCAAGGACTCCGGGACAGGGAGGACAATGAGCAGTTCTCC. Encoded protein: CASSQGLRDREDNEQFS.

This clonotype was found a few times. The genes are TRBV10-3 and TRBJ2-5, with a weak D call TRBD2 (5 bases). The CDR3 length is 14 residues. V gave up 3 bases and J gave up 5 bases, with 13 bases separating them. The V gene's germline CDR1 is ENHRY and CDR2 SYGVKD. The CDR3 region is CAISDLRRNETQYF. CDR3 DNA: TGTGCCATCAGTGATCTTAGGAGGAATGAGACCCAGTACTTC.

The genes are TRBV7-9 and TRBJ2-2; 7 bases agree with TRBD1. Unmatched junction bases numbered 9, after V lost 1 base and J lost 4 bases. The CDR3 has 17 residues. The germline V gene has CDR1 SEHNR and CDR2 FQNEAQ (reference sequence). This CDR3 is CASSLEIRQGRTGELFF. CDR3 DNA: TGTGCCAGCAGCTTAGAGATCCGACAGGGACGCACCGGGGAGCTGTTTTTT.

The gene calls are TRBV20-1 and TRBJ2-7, with 7 positions matching TRBD2. Unmatched junction bases numbered 7, after V lost 3 bases and J lost 2 bases. This CDR3 region has 14 residues. Per germline, CDR1 DFQATT and CDR2 SNEGSKA (reference sequence). CDR3 sequence reads: CSASDGRWPYEQYF. As DNA, the CDR3 is TGCAGTGCTAGTGACGGGAGGTGGCCCTACGAGCAGTACTTC.

The gene calls are TRBV11-2 and TRBJ2-1, with 7 bases aligning to TRBD1. This CDR3 is built from 17 residues. V gave up 5 bases and J gave up 0 bases; unmatched junction bases: 10. Germline V gene sequence: CDR1 SGHAT, CDR2 FQNNGV. CDR3 protein: CASSGTYRGDSYNEQFF. DNA of the CDR3: TGTGCCAGCAGCGGTACCTACAGGGGAGACTCCTACAATGAGCAGTTCTTC.

Of note for this clonotype: The junction does not match germline at one end; this may be a read error. CDR3 in amino acids: CASSRVLYGTLENIQYF. The CDR3 nucleotides are TGTGCTAGCAGCCGTGTCCTTTATGGGACACTCGAAAACATTCAGTACTTC. This chain links TRBV5-5 with TRBJ2-4; tentatively, D is TRBD1 (6 bases). This CDR3 has 17 amino acids. Germline V gives CDR1 SGHKS, CDR2 YYEKEE (reference sequence).

A note on this clonotype: A much larger clone lies one base from this, so it may be a read error. The gene calls are TRBV29-1 and TRBJ2-6; D ambiguous. CDR3 length: 17 amino acids. V lost 0 bases, J lost 1 base, and 13 bases lay in between. Germline V gives CDR1 SQVTM, CDR2 ANQGSEA. In nucleotides, the CDR3 is TGCAGCGTTGAAGATACTAAGGGCGGTTCTGGGGCCAACGTCCTGACTTTC. It specifies CSVEDTKGGSGANVLTF.

This clonotype was picked up a small number of times. A read error may be the cause here, since a much bigger clone is one base away. The V call is TRBV11-2, the J call TRBJ1-1, with D hard to call. The CDR3 has 15 residues. With 6 bases removed from V and 1 base from J, the gap between germline ends came to 15 bases. Germline V gene lookup returns CDR1 SGHAT and CDR2 FQNNGV. CDR3 region: CASRTGDMTNTEAFF. The CDR3 region has the DNA TGTGCCAGCAGGACCGGCGACATGACGAACACTGAAGCTTTCTTT.

This clonotype has ten or more counts. J is TRBJ2-1 and V is TRBV6-6; no clear D gene. The germline V gene has CDR1 MNHNY and CDR2 SVGAGI (reference sequence). This CDR3 contains 11 residues. The V and J ends lost 0 bases and 9 bases respectively, with 3 bases between them. Written as DNA, the CDR3 is TGTGCCAGCAGTTACTCGCCTGAGCAGTTCTTC. Amino acid sequence: CASSYSPEQFF.

This clonotype was counted once. A much larger clone differs by one base, so this may be a read error. The genes are TRBV29-1 and TRBJ2-1; D might be TRBD2 (6 bases). Germline V gene sequence: CDR1 SQVTM, CDR2 ANQGSEA. The CDR3 spans 14 residues. As DNA, the CDR3 is TGCAGCGCTGAACCGGGACTTAAGTACAATGAGCAGTTCTTC. Residues: CSAEPGLKYNEQFF.

About this clonotype itself: At one end, the junction sequence differs from germline, possibly due to a read error. V usage is TRBV6-6 and J usage is TRBJ2-5; a weak D match, TRBD1 (5 bases). This CDR3 is 13 amino acids long. CDR1 is MNHNY, CDR2 SVGAGI, per germline (reference sequence). CDR3: CVSSPATASPQYF. CDR3 coding DNA: TGTGTCAGCAGTCCCGCGACAGCTTCCCCCCAGTACTTC.

Details on this clonotype: An end of the junction does not agree with germline; a read error may underlie this. The chain carries TRBV10-3 and TRBJ2-3; D not certain. Germline CDR1 and CDR2: ENHRY and SYGVKD. The length of the CDR3 is 13 residues. This CDR3 is CAISGLNADMQYF. The CDR3 DNA reads as TGTGCCATCAGTGGGCTAAATGCAGATATGCAGTATTTT.

This clonotype has a single count. Compared with germline, one end of the junction differs, possibly owing to a read error. The chain couples TRBV4-2 to TRBJ2-5; maybe TRBD1 (6 bases). From germline, CDR1 is LGHNA and CDR2 YNFKEQ. This CDR3 has 16 residues. CDR3 loop: CASSQEQGWGQEIQYF. The CDR3 DNA sequence: TGTGCCAGCAGCCAAGAGCAGGGGTGGGGCCAAGAGATCCAGTACTTC.